This is a list of T cell receptor beta chains from one sample in a study of blood T cell repertoires in COVID-19. Clones were read by immunoSEQ multiplex PCR, and TCRdb kept only the in-frame ones, dropping some. The data show more than 250,000 clones, with about 87% seen just once and roughly 1.2% held by the top ten. The sample consisted of PBMCs or T cells enriched from blood (not recorded which). These receptor sequences come from a woman aged 35 to 49 with acute COVID-19. Both conserved end residues are part of each CDR3. The D gene is left open where the match is weak. The size field is filled for only some rows; it gives once, few, many or a size class.

v_call	cdr3_length	clone_size	d_call	j_call	cdr3_nt	cdr3_aa
TRBV11-2	15	-	-	TRBJ1-5	TGTGCCAGCAGCTTAGGTCCGCGGGTTTCACAGCCCCAGCATTTT	CASSLGPRVSQPQHF
TRBV24-1	20	-	TRBD2	TRBJ2-3	TGTGCCACCACCGGGGGGACTAGCGGGAGGGTACCGGCTAGCACAGATACGCAGTATTTT	CATTGGTSGRVPASTDTQYF
TRBV19	16	-	-	TRBJ1-1	TGTGCCAGTACCCCCTTGCGTCGTAGCGGGGTGGTTGAAGCTTTCTTT	CASTPLRRSGVVEAFF
TRBV11-2	13	once	-	TRBJ1-1	TGTGCCAGCAGCCTCAGGGGTTTTACTGAAGCTTTCTTT	CASSLRGFTEAFF
TRBV4-3	13	-	-	TRBJ1-2	TGCGCCAGCAGCCAAGAAACAGACTATGGCTACACCTTC	CASSQETDYGYTF
TRBV15	16	-	TRBD2	TRBJ2-2	TGTGCCACCAGCAGAGGACTAGCTAGGAACACCGGGGAGCTGTTTTTT	CATSRGLARNTGELFF
TRBV6-6	15	-	TRBD1	TRBJ1-5	TGTGCCAGCAGTTACTCCGGACAGGGCGATCAGCCCCAGCATTTT	CASSYSGQGDQPQHF
TRBV28	15	-	-	TRBJ1-2	TGTGCCAGCAGTTTTTCAGGAAGGTACCTCTATGGCTACACCTTC	CASSFSGRYLYGYTF
TRBV27	18	once	TRBD2	TRBJ2-1	TGTGCCAGCAGTTTCCTGGGACTAGCGGGAGGGCCTAGCAATGAGCAGTTCTTC	CASSFLGLAGGPSNEQFF
TRBV7-3	15	-	-	TRBJ2-3	TGTGCCAGCAGCTTAATCGCGGGTTTCACAGATACGCAGTATTTT	CASSLIAGFTDTQYF
TRBV9	15	-	-	TRBJ2-5	TGTGCCAGCAGCGTAGATTCCGGACAATTGGAGACCCAGTACTTC	CASSVDSGQLETQYF
TRBV11-3	15	-	TRBD2	TRBJ2-3	TGTGCCAGCAGCTTAAAAGCGGGAGCGACAGATACGCAGTATTTT	CASSLKAGATDTQYF
TRBV19	13	-	TRBD1	TRBJ1-2	TGTGCCAGTGGAAGGGGGCTGAACTATGGCTACACCTTC	CASGRGLNYGYTF
TRBV19	14	once	TRBD1	TRBJ1-2	TGTGCCAGTAGTCAACCCGGACAGGGCTATGGCTACACCTTC	CASSQPGQGYGYTF
TRBV28	13	-	-	TRBJ1-2	TGTGCCAGCAGTTTAACAGGGTCCAGTGGCTACACCTTC	CASSLTGSSGYTF
TRBV3-1/TRBV3-2	15	-	-	TRBJ2-5	TGTGCCAGCAGCCGACTCCGGGACATCCAAGAGACCCAGTACTTC	CASSRLRDIQETQYF
TRBV28	16	once	-	TRBJ2-7	TGTGCCAGCAATACTTGGGGGGGACAGGAGAGGTACGAGCAGTACTTC	CASNTWGGQERYEQYF
TRBV24-1	15	-	TRBD2	TRBJ2-3	TGTCCTACGCCCGCGGGAGGGCGGGTCACAGATACGCAGTATTTT	CPTPAGGRVTDTQYF
TRBV30	18	-	TRBD1	TRBJ1-6	TGTGCCTGGAGTTTATCCGGGACAGGGTCAATTTATAATTCACCCCTCCACTTT	CAWSLSGTGSIYNSPLHF
TRBV2	18	-	TRBD1	TRBJ1-5	TGTGCCAGCAGTGGATGGGGACAGGGGGCAAGTAGCAATCAGCCCCAGCATTTT	CASSGWGQGASSNQPQHF
TRBV30	16	-	TRBD1	TRBJ1-4	TGTGCCTGGACCTCAAAAGGGGACAGGGGCGAAGAAAAACTGTTTTTT	CAWTSKGDRGEEKLFF
TRBV5-4	17	few	TRBD2	TRBJ2-3	TGTGCCAGCAGCCCCAGGCGCGGTAGCGGGACCACAGATACGCAGTATTTT	CASSPRRGSGTTDTQYF
TRBV11-2	16	-	TRBD1	TRBJ1-6	TGTGCCAGCAGCTTTTCGGGACAGGGGGAAGGGTCACCCCTCCACTTT	CASSFSGQGEGSPLHF
TRBV11-2	17	-	TRBD2	TRBJ2-5	TGTGCCAGCAGCCCGTCAACTAGCGGGAGGGCCAGTGAGACCCAGTACTTC	CASSPSTSGRASETQYF
TRBV25-1	15	-	-	TRBJ2-1	TGTGCCAGCAGCGAGGGTGGCTACGCGGACAATGAGCAGTTCTTC	CASSEGGYADNEQFF
TRBV18	18	-	TRBD1	TRBJ2-1	TGTGCCAGCTCACCACCGAACGACAGGGTCGGGCTATACAATGAGCAGTTCTTC	CASSPPNDRVGLYNEQFF
TRBV30	13	-	-	TRBJ1-5	TGTGCCTGGAGTAGAGGGGAGGTGCAGCCCCAGCATTTT	CAWSRGEVQPQHF
TRBV6-5	13	-	-	TRBJ1-1	TGTGCCAGCTCGAGGGCTAGAAACACTGAAGCTTTCTTT	CASSRARNTEAFF
TRBV6-4	15	-	-	TRBJ1-6	TGTGCCAGCAGTCCACAGGGCGGAAATAATTCACCCCTCCACTTT	CASSPQGGNNSPLHF
TRBV7-9	15	-	-	TRBJ1-2	TGTGCCAGCAGCCTTATTGCGACAGCTAACTATGGCTACACCTTC	CASSLIATANYGYTF
TRBV4-1	14	-	-	TRBJ2-1	TGCGCCAGCAGCACAACCCAGGGCTACAATGAGCAGTTCTTC	CASSTTQGYNEQFF
TRBV29-1	13	once	TRBD1	TRBJ1-2	TGCAGCGTTGAAGGAGGGGGCGAGTATGGCTACACCTTC	CSVEGGGEYGYTF
TRBV21-1	11	-	-	TRBJ1-2	TGTGCCAGCAGGAGAGACAGGGACTACACCTTC	CASRRDRDYTF
TRBV4-1	15	-	TRBD2	TRBJ2-1	TGCGCCAGCAGCCAAACGACTAGCGGAGACAATGAGCAGTTCTTC	CASSQTTSGDNEQFF
TRBV7-6	14	-	TRBD1	TRBJ1-1	TGTGCCAGCAGCCCGGGACAGATGAACACTGAAGCTTTCTTT	CASSPGQMNTEAFF
TRBV2	15	-	-	TRBJ1-2	TGTGCCAGCAGTGAAGCTAAGGAGGGGCACTATGGCTACACCTTC	CASSEAKEGHYGYTF
TRBV3-1/TRBV3-2	13	-	TRBD2	TRBJ2-1	TGTGCCAGCAGCCGCGGACTAGCGGGTGAGCAGTTCTTC	CASSRGLAGEQFF